One sample yielded the 30 T cell receptor beta chains listed below, sequenced in a study of blood T cell repertoires in COVID-19. Sequencing used immunoSEQ multiplex PCR; TCRdb keeps in-frame clones, though not all of them. The table lists about 12,000 clones, approximately 70% of them singletons. Sequencing was performed on peripheral blood. These TCRs come from a man aged 55 to 70 with COVID-19, enrolled during active disease.

CDR3 nucleotides: TGTGCCAGCAGTTACCCGGGACAGGGTAACAGAAACACCATATATTTT. This codes for CASSYPGQGNRNTIYF. This sequence joins TRBV28 and TRBJ1-3; 9 nucleotides line up with TRBD1. Trimming removed 4 bases from V and 5 bases from J; junction bases left unmatched: 9. The CDR3 covers 16 residues. Germline CDR1 reads MDHEN; CDR2 reads SYDVKM. The full variable domain, its missing parts supplied by reference TRBV28 and TRBJ1-3, is DVKVTQSSRYLVKRTGEKVFLECVQDMDHENMFWYRQDPGLGLRLIYFSYDVKMKEKGDIPEGYSVSREKKERFSLILESASTNQTSMYLCASSYPGQGNRNTIYFGEGSWLTVV.

The chain combines TRBV15 with TRBJ2-1; 11 bases map to TRBD2. CDR1 LNHNV and CDR2 YYDKDF come from the germline V gene (reference sequence). Unmatched junction bases numbered 1, after V lost 0 bases and J lost 0 bases. The CDR3 covers 17 residues. Here the CDR3 DNA reads TGTGCCACCAGCAGAGAACTAGCGGGGGACTCCTACAATGAGCAGTTCTTC. It encodes CATSRELAGDSYNEQFF.

This chain joins TRBV25-1 and TRBJ2-3; 9 nucleotides align to TRBD1. This CDR3 is built from 14 residues. Germline-derived CDR1 and CDR2 are MGHDK and SYGVNS. V was pared by 4 bases and J by 1 base, with 0 bases of the junction left unmatched. The CDR3 loop is CASSGDRGTDTQYF. The DNA for the CDR3 is TGTGCCAGCAGTGGGGACAGGGGCACAGATACGCAGTATTTT.

The chain combines TRBV2 with TRBJ2-5, with 7 bases identical to TRBD1. The CDR3 runs 14 residues. CDR1 is SNHLY and CDR2 is FYNNEI in the germline V gene. V shed 9 bases and J 1 base; nucleotides not matched to a gene: 8. The CDR3 nucleotides are TGTGCCAGGTGGACAGGAGACTTCCAAGAGACCCAGTACTTC. Its protein is CARWTGDFQETQYF.

The chain links TRBV24-1 to TRBJ2-7; 14 nucleotides line up with TRBD2. The CDR3 consists of 15 residues. Germline V gene lookup returns CDR1 KGHDR and CDR2 SFDVKD. V was pared by 4 bases and J by 5 bases, with 3 bases of the junction left unmatched. The CDR3 coding sequence is TGTGCCACCAGTGAGACTAGCGGGAGGGCCGACGAGCAGTACGTC. Translation: CATSETSGRADEQYV.

This clone appeared once. The J gene is TRBJ2-1, the V gene TRBV6-5; D is perhaps TRBD2 (6 bases). The germline gives CDR1 MNHEY, CDR2 SVGAGI. The CDR3 is 15 residues long. The germline V and J ends were trimmed by 0 bases and 7 bases, with 13 bases remaining between them. The CDR3 coding sequence is TGTGCCAGCAGTTACTCGGAGGGGCGGCCGAATGAGCAGTTCTTC. It codes for CASSYSEGRPNEQFF.

The rearrangement joins TRBV30 to TRBJ1-2; TRBD1 matches 7 bases. V dropped 3 bases and J dropped 8; count of bases not matched to a gene: 15. This CDR3 region has 15 residues. Germline CDR1 and CDR2: GTSNPN and SVGIG (reference sequence). The CDR3 nucleotides read TGTGCCTGGAGCCTGAGGGGGCGGGAGGAGTACGGCTACACCTTC. It yields the protein CAWSLRGREEYGYTF.

V is TRBV15 and J is TRBJ2-2, with 12 bases identical to TRBD2. Germline assignment: CDR1 LNHNV and CDR2 YYDKDF (reference sequence). Trimming cost V 0 bases and J 2 bases; bases outside gene matches: 10. The length of the CDR3 is 20 residues. The CDR3 here is CATSRDPVTSGRKNTGELFF. Here the CDR3 DNA reads TGTGCCACCAGCAGAGATCCTGTAACTAGCGGGAGGAAAAACACCGGGGAGCTGTTTTTT.

This clone was detected once. The chain uses TRBV6-5 and TRBJ1-1; D is undetermined. The germline V gene has CDR1 MNHEY and CDR2 SVGAGI. The CDR3 length is 12 residues. V lost 9 bases, J lost 1 base, and 9 bases lay in between. In DNA form, the CDR3 reads TGTGCCAGTCGACGGGAGAACACTGAAGCTTTCTTT. Protein sequence: CASRRENTEAFF.

The chain recombines TRBV6-6 with TRBJ1-4, with TRBD1 matching 9 bases. The ends lost 8 bases at V and 3 bases at J; junction bases unmatched: 10. Germline V CDR1 and CDR2: MNHNY, SVGAGI (reference sequence). The length of the CDR3 is 16 residues. Here the CDR3 DNA reads TGTGCCAGCCCCAGCGGGACAGGGACTTCTAATGAAAAACTGTTTTTT. This sequence encodes CASPSGTGTSNEKLFF.

The rearrangement uses TRBV19 and TRBJ1-1; 10 nucleotides align to TRBD1. The germline gives CDR1 LNHDA, CDR2 SQIVND (reference sequence). After removal of 3 bases from V and 5 bases from J, the junction contained 12 bases not matched to a gene. The CDR3 runs 17 residues. CDR3 amino acids: CASSMGGGQGLWTEAFF. The CDR3 DNA reads as TGTGCCAGTAGTATGGGCGGGGGACAGGGGTTATGGACTGAAGCTTTCTTT.

V is TRBV19 and J is TRBJ1-1, with TRBD1 matching over 7 bases. This CDR3 spans 14 amino acids. Losses at the gene ends were 6 bases for V and 5 bases for J; bases not matched to a gene: 9. CDR1 LNHDA and CDR2 SQIVND come from the germline V gene (reference sequence). This CDR3 is CASRIQGRGTEAFF. The CDR3 DNA reads TGTGCCAGTAGGATACAGGGGAGGGGGACTGAAGCTTTCTTT.

The chain employs TRBV24-1 and TRBJ2-7, with 7 bases matching TRBD1. The CDR3 has 14 residues. The germline gives CDR1 KGHDR, CDR2 SFDVKD. Germline trimming cut 3 bases from V and 6 bases from J; bases unmatched to any gene: 7. The CDR3 nucleotides read TGTGCCACCAGTGATCCCCGGGACAGCTCCGAGCAGTACTTC. Amino acids: CATSDPRDSSEQYF.

This clone has just a few counts. The genes are TRBV5-4 and TRBJ1-1; possibly TRBD1 for D (5 bases). CDR1 and CDR2 (germline): SGHNT, YYREEE (reference sequence). This CDR3 comprises 12 residues. V was cut by 0 bases and J by 8 bases, with 8 bases left in between. CDR3: CASSLGQTEAFF. CDR3 nucleotide sequence: TGTGCCAGCAGCTTGGGACAGACGGAAGCTTTCTTT.

This chain uses TRBV6-5 with TRBJ2-4, with D possibly TRBD2 on 7 matching bases. This CDR3 comprises 14 residues. CDR1 is MNHEY and CDR2 is SVGAGI in the germline V gene. The germline V and J ends were trimmed by 6 bases and 6 bases, with 15 bases remaining between them. DNA of the CDR3: TGTGCCAGCAGGAGCAGGGGAGGGGGAAACATTCAGTACTTC. Translation gives CASRSRGGGNIQYF.

This clone occurred once. V and J are TRBV27 and TRBJ2-5; TRBD2 matches at 12 bases. Germline loops: CDR1 MNHEY, CDR2 SMNVEV (reference sequence). This CDR3 comprises 18 residues. The junction had 12 bases not matched to a gene; V was cut back by 2 bases and J by 5 bases. The CDR3: CASSLSGLAGGKWETQYF. CDR3 nucleotide sequence: TGTGCCAGCAGTTTAAGTGGTCTAGCGGGGGGGAAATGGGAGACCCAGTACTTC.

The rearrangement links TRBV7-2 to TRBJ2-6; a weak D match, TRBD2 (6 bases). With 4 bases removed from V and 0 bases from J, the gap between germline ends came to 16 bases. Germline lookup yields CDR1 SGHTA and CDR2 FQGNSA. The CDR3 length is 18 residues. The CDR3 nucleotides read TGTGCCAGCAGCTACCAATCGCGGGGCCTCTCTGGGGCCAACGTCCTGACTTTC. Protein sequence: CASSYQSRGLSGANVLTF.

This clone was seen once. The chain uses TRBV14 and TRBJ2-1, with 9 positions matching TRBD1. Germline CDR1 reads SGHDN; CDR2 reads FVKESK. V was pared by 4 bases and J by 8 bases, with 9 bases of the junction left unmatched. The CDR3 is 15 residues long. The DNA of the CDR3 is TGTGCCAGCAGCCGAAGGACAGGGGATATCTATGAGCAGTTCTTC. Protein product: CASSRRTGDIYEQFF. Supplemented by reference TRBV14 and TRBJ2-1, the full variable domain reads EAGVTQFPSHSVIEKGQTVTLRCDPISGHDNLYWYRRVMGKEIKFLLHFVKESKQDESGMPNNRFLAERTGGTYSTLKVQPAELEDSGVYFCASSRRTGDIYEQFFGPGTRLTVL.

This chain uses TRBV10-3 with TRBJ2-3; 11 positions match TRBD1. This CDR3 has 14 residues. The ends lost 11 bases at V and 2 bases at J; junction bases unmatched: 6. Germline V gene sequence: CDR1 ENHRY, CDR2 SYGVKD. This CDR3 reads CAFSGQGATDTQYF. As DNA, the CDR3 is TGTGCCTTCTCCGGACAGGGGGCCACAGATACGCAGTATTTT.

This clone occurred once. The V call is TRBV2, the J call TRBJ2-7, with 11 bases that match TRBD1. CDR3 length: 15 residues. V was pared by 6 bases and J by 7 bases, with 11 bases of the junction left unmatched. CDR1 is SNHLY, CDR2 FYNNEI, per germline. The CDR3 DNA sequence: TGTGCCAGCAGCAAACTGCGGGACAGGGGGTCTGAGCAGTACGTC. Its protein product is CASSKLRDRGSEQYV.

The chain recombines TRBV30 with TRBJ1-2, with 7 bases matching TRBD1. V lost 3 bases and J lost 3; bases outside the gene matches: 7. The CDR3 totals 14 residues. Germline lookup yields CDR1 GTSNPN and CDR2 SVGIG (reference sequence). This CDR3 is CAWSRTGGDYGYTF. Written as DNA, the CDR3 is TGTGCCTGGAGCCGGACAGGCGGTGACTATGGCTACACCTTC.

The V gene is TRBV24-1, the J gene TRBJ2-4, with D tentatively TRBD2 (7 bases). The CDR3 spans 14 residues. Germline V gene data show CDR1 as KGHDR and CDR2 as SFDVKD. V was trimmed by 5 bases and J by 6 bases, leaving 13 bases between them. The CDR3 region has the DNA TGTGCCACCAGTGTTCGCGGGGGCGGAAACATTCAGTACTTC. Protein: CATSVRGGGNIQYF.

This sequence joins TRBV6-5 and TRBJ1-5; possible D gene TRBD1, 5 bases. CDR1 and CDR2 (germline): MNHEY, SVGAGI. This CDR3 has 16 residues. Between the trimmed V and J ends, which lost 2 bases and 6 bases, there was a span of 17 bases. Here the CDR3 reads CASSYQGPGVGQPQHF. CDR3 bases: TGTGCCAGCAGTTACCAGGGACCGGGGGTGGGTCAGCCCCAGCATTTT.

V gene TRBV29-1 combines with J gene TRBJ2-7, with 8 nucleotides matching TRBD1. The V gene end was trimmed by 7 bases and the J gene end by 3 bases; junction bases not matched to a gene: 2. Germline assignment: CDR1 SQVTM and CDR2 ANQGSEA. The CDR3 is 11 amino acids. CDR3 coding DNA: TGCAGCGCCGGGACAGGCTACGAGCAGTACGTC. Residues: CSAGTGYEQYV.

This clone occurred a few times. The chain joins TRBV30 to TRBJ1-6, with a tentative D call TRBD1 (6 bases). This CDR3 region has 15 residues. Germline V gives CDR1 GTSNPN, CDR2 SVGIG (reference sequence). The ends were cut back, 4 bases at V and 3 bases at J, with 13 bases in the middle. CDR3 sequence: CAWTGDTYYNSPLHF. The CDR3 DNA sequence: TGTGCCTGGACCGGGGACACTTACTATAATTCACCCCTCCACTTT.

The V and J genes are TRBV21-1 and TRBJ1-1. TRBV21-1 is annotated as a pseudogene. This CDR3 contains 19 residues. CDR3 sequence (DNA): TGTGCCAGCAGCAAAAGGTCTGGGCAGATGGGGACTATGGACACTGAAGCTTTCTTT. Amino acids: CASSKRSGQMGTMDTEAFF.

The V call is TRBV3-1 (or the pseudogene TRBV3-2), the J call TRBJ1-1; D is ambiguous. The V and J ends lost 6 bases and 0 bases respectively, with 14 bases between them. CDR1 is LGHDT and CDR2 is YNNKEL in the germline V gene (reference sequence). The CDR3 runs to 15 residues. As DNA, the CDR3 is TGTGCCAGCAGAGTGCGGGCTAATATGAACACTGAAGCTTTCTTT. It encodes CASRVRANMNTEAFF.

This chain links TRBV5-4 with TRBJ1-2; D may be TRBD1 (6 bases). Trimming cost V 4 bases and J 3 bases, with 13 bases left between them. The CDR3 has 14 amino acids. Germline V gene lookup returns CDR1 SGHNT and CDR2 YYREEE (reference sequence). CDR3 DNA: TGTGCCAGCAGCGGCCGAGGGGGGGACTATGGCTACACCTTC. It is translated as CASSGRGGDYGYTF.

This clone was found a few times. This rearrangement joins TRBV5-6 to TRBJ2-6; 8 nucleotides match TRBD1. The CDR3 is 17 residues long. The germline CDR1 and CDR2 sequences are SGHDT and YYEEEE. The J segment lost 2 bases and the V segment lost 2 bases, leaving 6 bases of the junction unmatched. CDR3 sequence (DNA): TGTGCCAGCAGCTTACCAGGGGGCGTCGCTGGGGCCAACGTCCTGACTTTC. This sequence encodes CASSLPGGVAGANVLTF.

This clone was counted only a few times. The chain employs TRBV5-1 and TRBJ2-1; D is uncertain. Between the trimmed V and J ends, which lost 0 bases and 6 bases, there was a span of 4 bases. The CDR3 loop spans 12 amino acids. Germline CDR1 SGHRS, CDR2 YFSETQ. For the CDR3, the DNA is TGCGCCAGCAGCTTGGCAGTCAATGAGCAGTTCTTC. It codes for CASSLAVNEQFF.